The 32 T cell receptor beta chains given below trace back to one sample, sequenced in a study of blood T cell repertoires in COVID-19. Clones were sequenced by immunoSEQ multiplex PCR, and TCRdb holds only the in-frame ones, with some missing. Of about 150,000 clones in the sample, 80% to 90% were seen once. The sample consisted of peripheral blood. These receptors were collected from a woman aged 65 to 85 with acute or convalescent COVID-19.

The chain joins TRBV4-2 to TRBJ2-1; 8 bases map to TRBD1. CDR1 is LGHNA, CDR2 YNFKEQ, per germline. The CDR3 is 15 amino acids. V shed 2 bases, J shed 6 bases, and the junction held 6 bases outside the gene matches. This chain's CDR3 is CASSQKTGTGNEQFF. DNA of the CDR3: TGTGCCAGCAGCCAAAAAACCGGGACAGGCAATGAGCAGTTCTTC.

In this sample, this clone turned up once. The chain links TRBV28 to TRBJ2-2, with D hard to call. Trimming took 8 bases from V and 1 from J, leaving 11 bases between them. The germline gives CDR1 MDHEN, CDR2 SYDVKM. The CDR3 covers 14 residues. The CDR3 sequence: CASSPIQNTGELFF. The CDR3 DNA reads as TGTGCCAGCTCACCGATACAGAACACCGGGGAGCTGTTTTTT.

The V call is TRBV6-5, the J call TRBJ1-5; the match to TRBD1 covers 7 bases. Trimming removed 8 bases from V and 7 bases from J; junction bases left unmatched: 11. CDR1 and CDR2 (germline): MNHEY, SVGAGI. There are 14 residues in the CDR3. The CDR3 protein is CASETGTVGQPQHF. CDR3 coding DNA: TGTGCCAGCGAGACAGGGACAGTCGGACAGCCCCAGCATTTT.

The V call is TRBV3-1 (or the pseudogene TRBV3-2), the J call TRBJ2-7; 8 positions agree with TRBD1. Germline CDR1 and CDR2: LGHDT and YNNKEL (reference sequence). CDR3 length: 13 amino acids. J lost 10 bases, V lost 4 bases, and 9 bases had no gene match. The CDR3 coding sequence is TGTGCCAGCAGCCTTGCCTCGACAGGGGAACAGTACGTC. It codes for CASSLASTGEQYV.

Worth noting for this clone: At one end, the junction sequence differs from germline, possibly due to a read error. V is TRBV5-8 and J is TRBJ1-5; D gene uncertain. Germline-derived CDR1 and CDR2 are SGHTS and YDEGEE. The CDR3 spans 15 residues. The CDR3 DNA is TGTGCCAGCAGCCCCCAAGCCATTAGCACTCAGCCCCAGCATTTT. Its translation: CASSPQAISTQPQHF.

This clone was seen more than once but under ten times. V and J are TRBV5-4 and TRBJ2-1, with D maybe TRBD1 (5 bases). CDR3 length: 16 residues. Trimming removed 2 bases from V and 6 bases from J, with 18 bases in between. CDR1 and CDR2 (germline): SGHNT, YYREEE (reference sequence). The CDR3 loop reads CASSFGWQGGGNEQFF. The CDR3 nucleotides read TGTGCCAGCAGCTTTGGATGGCAGGGCGGTGGCAATGAGCAGTTCTTC.

This clone was recorded once. V and J are TRBV5-8 and TRBJ2-5; 13 bases line up with TRBD2. Germline values: CDR1 SGHTS, CDR2 YDEGEE. The CDR3 length is 18 residues. The ends lost 4 bases at V and 2 bases at J; junction bases unmatched: 11. The chain's CDR3 is CASSAGRTSGGTQETQYF. In DNA, the CDR3 is TGTGCCAGCAGCGCGGGGCGGACTAGCGGGGGAACACAAGAGACCCAGTACTTC.

The rearrangement uses TRBV6-5 and TRBJ2-7, with 8 bases matching TRBD1. This CDR3 has 15 residues. V was clipped by 8 bases and J by 5 bases; unmatched bases: 14. From germline, CDR1 is MNHEY and CDR2 SVGAGI. Here the CDR3 reads CASGHPRTGPDEQYF. CDR3 DNA: TGTGCCAGCGGGCACCCTAGGACAGGGCCCGACGAGCAGTACTTC.

This clone has only a few counts. At one end the junction does not follow the germline gene, possibly because of a read error. The chain couples TRBV15 to TRBJ2-2; D is perhaps TRBD2 (5 bases). CDR1 is LNHNV, CDR2 YYDKDF, per germline (reference sequence). The CDR3 spans 15 residues. The CDR3 is CATSREGSSTRELFF. In DNA form, the CDR3 reads TGTGCCACCAGCAGAGAGGGTTCTAGCACCCGGGAGCTGTTTTTT. The full variable domain, completed using reference TRBV15 and TRBJ2-2, is DAMVIQNPRYQVTQFGKPVTLSCSQTLNHNVMYWYQQKSSQAPKLLFHYYDKDFNNEADTPDNFQSRRPNTSFCFLDIRSPGLGDTAMYLCATSREGSSTRELFFGEGSRLTVL.

The chain links TRBV3-1 (or the pseudogene TRBV3-2) to TRBJ1-3; D gene uncertain. The CDR3 extends over 11 amino acids. V lost 3 bases and J 8 bases, leaving 5 bases between the germline ends. The germline gives CDR1 LGHDT, CDR2 YNNKEL (reference sequence). CDR3 protein: CASSQRDTIYF. In DNA, the CDR3 is TGTGCCAGCAGCCAGAGGGACACCATATATTTT.

The rearrangement links TRBV19 to TRBJ1-6, with D maybe TRBD1 (5 bases). The CDR3 totals 13 residues. The V and J ends lost 4 bases and 13 bases respectively, with 14 bases between them. CDR1 is LNHDA and CDR2 is SQIVND in the germline V gene (reference sequence). CDR3 residues: CASSTNLWGPLHF. The CDR3 nucleotides read TGTGCCAGTAGTACCAATCTTTGGGGCCCCCTCCACTTT.

To note about this clone: Compared with germline, one end of the junction differs, possibly owing to a read error. V and J are TRBV7-2 and TRBJ2-3, with no clear D. This CDR3 is built from 14 residues. The germline V gene has CDR1 SGHTA and CDR2 FQGNSA. CDR3 sequence (DNA): TGTGCCAGCAGCTCTAGTCTAATCACAAATACGCAGTATTTT. This codes for CASSSSLITNTQYF.

This sequence joins TRBV11-2 and TRBJ2-2; 8 bases are a match to TRBD2. This CDR3 is built from 14 residues. The J segment lost 6 bases and the V segment lost 3 bases, leaving 3 bases of the junction unmatched. CDR1 and CDR2 (germline): SGHAT, FQNNGV. The CDR3 loop reads CASSFDGRAGELFF. In nucleotides, the CDR3 is TGTGCCAGCAGCTTTGACGGGAGGGCCGGGGAGCTGTTTTTT. The whole variable domain, remainder taken from reference TRBV11-2 and TRBJ2-2, is EAGVAQSPRYKIIEKRQSVAFWCNPISGHATLYWYQQILGQGPKLLIQFQNNGVVDDSQLPKDRFSAERLKGVDSTLKIQPAKLEDSAVYLCASSFDGRAGELFFGEGSRLTVL.

The chain employs TRBV28 and TRBJ1-4; a weak D match, TRBD1 (5 bases). V was pared by 11 bases and J by 8 bases, with 21 bases between. The CDR3 length is 14 residues. CDR1 and CDR2 (germline): MDHEN, SYDVKM. The CDR3 DNA sequence: TGTGCCTCCACAAACGGACATCTAGGGGAAAAACTGTTTTTT. It yields the protein CASTNGHLGEKLFF.

The chain couples TRBV10-3 to TRBJ2-7; D not resolved. V was shortened by 2 bases and J by 7 bases, with 6 bases between the two germline ends. CDR1 is ENHRY and CDR2 is SYGVKD in the germline V gene. The CDR3 has 11 amino acids. DNA for the CDR3: TGTGCCATCAGTGAGGCGAGAGAGCAGTACTTC. Amino acids: CAISEAREQYF.

J is TRBJ2-7 and V is TRBV10-3, with 10 positions matching TRBD1. This CDR3 is built from 15 residues. V trimming: 7 bases; J trimming: 3 bases; junction bases outside the gene matches: 9. The germline CDR1 and CDR2 sequences are ENHRY and SYGVKD. CDR3 nucleotides: TGTGCCATCACCGAGGGACAGGGGCTGGACTACGAGCAGTACTTC. Residues: CAITEGQGLDYEQYF.

J is TRBJ1-1 and V is TRBV6-5, with D uncertain. Germline V gene data show CDR1 as MNHEY and CDR2 as SVGAGI. The CDR3 runs to 14 residues. V lost 8 bases and J lost 1, with 14 bases in between. For the CDR3, the DNA is TGTGCCAGCTACCCTTTGGGGAGGAACACTGAAGCTTTCTTT. It is translated as CASYPLGRNTEAFF.

The V gene is TRBV28, the J gene TRBJ1-2, with 9 bases identical to TRBD1. The CDR3 has 16 residues. Trimming removed 5 bases from V and 8 bases from J; junction bases left unmatched: 15. CDR1 is MDHEN, CDR2 SYDVKM, per germline. The CDR3: CASSAIGTGRMRGYTF. In nucleotides, the CDR3 is TGTGCCAGCAGTGCAATCGGGACAGGGAGGATGAGGGGCTACACCTTC.

The chain recombines TRBV6-2 or TRBV6-3 with TRBJ1-3; no clear D gene. Germline values: CDR1 MNHEY, CDR2 SVGEGT. This CDR3 contains 17 residues. V lost 0 bases to trimming and J lost 4 bases, with 16 bases between them. Here the CDR3 reads CASSYSAGPARGNTIYF. The CDR3 DNA follows: TGTGCCAGCAGTTACTCGGCAGGTCCGGCAAGAGGAAACACCATATATTTT.

The chain recombines TRBV12-3 or TRBV12-4 with TRBJ1-3; D not certain. This CDR3 has 12 amino acids. Trimming removed 6 bases from V and 8 bases from J, with 11 bases in between. CDR3 in DNA: TGTGCCAGCAGCTCCCTGGCAGACACCATATATTTT. Translating it yields CASSSLADTIYF.

CDR3 sequence reads: CASSVGGYQETQYF. CDR3 DNA: TGTGCCAGCAGCGTCGGCGGGTACCAAGAGACCCAGTACTTC. J is TRBJ2-5 and V is TRBV9; the D gene is possibly TRBD2 (5 bases). The V and J ends lost 2 bases and 0 bases respectively, with 8 bases between them. The CDR3 contains 14 residues. The V gene's germline CDR1 is SGDLS and CDR2 YYNGEE.

The chain uses TRBV20-1 and TRBJ1-4; D call uncertain. The CDR3 is 11 amino acids. CDR1 is DFQATT and CDR2 is SNEGSKA in the germline V gene (reference sequence). The germline V and J ends were trimmed by 6 bases and 14 bases, with 16 bases remaining between them. CDR3 bases: TGCAGTGCATGGGCCCAAGACCGCCTGTTTTTT. This gives the protein CSAWAQDRLFF.

The V and J genes are TRBV7-2 and TRBJ1-2; possible D gene TRBD1, 5 bases. Germline-derived CDR1 and CDR2 are SGHTA and FQGNSA. The CDR3 loop spans 14 amino acids. Trimming took off 5 bases at V and 5 bases at J, with 15 bases between the two ends. DNA for the CDR3: TGTGCCAGCAGCACCTCTACAGGAGCGTATGGCTACACCTTC. Encoded protein: CASSTSTGAYGYTF.

The chain is built from TRBV21-1 and TRBJ2-1; the DNA was not compared with TRBD1, the D call given in the table. TRBV21-1 is reported as a pseudogene. The CDR3 has 18 residues. CDR3 sequence reads: CASTLGTGILSSYNEQFF. The CDR3 nucleotides are TGTGCCAGCACCTTAGGGACAGGGATCCTTAGCTCCTACAATGAGCAGTTCTTC.

The CDR3 sequence is CATRVKHRENTEAFF. The DNA for the CDR3 is TGTGCCACCAGAGTTAAACACAGGGAGAACACTGAAGCTTTCTTT. This chain links TRBV15 with TRBJ1-1; a weak D match, TRBD1 (6 bases). Germline V gives CDR1 LNHNV, CDR2 YYDKDF (reference sequence). The CDR3 runs 15 residues. Trimming removed 6 bases from V and 1 base from J, with 15 bases in between.

The CDR3 loop reads CASSYSGGDGEQYF. CDR3 bases: TGTGCCAGCAGTTACTCGGGAGGTGATGGCGAGCAGTACTTC. The V call is TRBV6-6, the J call TRBJ2-7, with D possibly TRBD2 on 6 matching bases. CDR1 and CDR2 (germline): MNHNY, SVGAGI (reference sequence). V was clipped by 0 bases and J by 6 bases, with 12 bases between them. This CDR3 is 14 amino acids long.

This chain joins TRBV6-2 or TRBV6-3 and TRBJ2-7; 10 nucleotides match TRBD1. CDR1 MNHEY and CDR2 SVGEGT come from the germline V gene. The V and J ends lost 6 bases and 4 bases, in that order; junction bases with no gene match: 9. CDR3 length equals 15 residues. CDR3 sequence (DNA): TGTGCCAGCAGCATAACCGGGACAGGGGTATACGAGCAGTACTTC. Amino acids: CASSITGTGVYEQYF.

This chain joins TRBV11-2 and TRBJ1-3; D not certain. Trimming stripped 1 base from V and 0 bases from J, with 7 bases between. CDR3 length: 15 amino acids. Per the germline V gene, CDR1 is SGHAT and CDR2 is FQNNGV. For the CDR3, the DNA is TGTGCCAGCAGCTTAGTGGCCCACTCTGGAAACACCATATATTTT. Amino acids: CASSLVAHSGNTIYF. The full variable domain, in which reference TRBV11-2 and TRBJ1-3 provide the parts outside the CDR3, is EAGVAQSPRYKIIEKRQSVAFWCNPISGHATLYWYQQILGQGPKLLIQFQNNGVVDDSQLPKDRFSAERLKGVDSTLKIQPAKLEDSAVYLCASSLVAHSGNTIYFGEGSWLTVV.

The V gene is TRBV9, the J gene TRBJ2-7; the match to TRBD2 covers 15 bases. With 0 bases clipped from V and 4 bases from J, the junction kept 2 bases outside the gene matches. CDR3 size: 16 residues. Germline V gene lookup returns CDR1 SGDLS and CDR2 YYNGEE. CDR3 DNA: TGTGCCAGCAGCGTAGATGGGACTAGCGGGGGGTACGAGCAGTACTTC. This codes for CASSVDGTSGGYEQYF.

The chain is built from TRBV19 and TRBJ1-5; 7 bases map to TRBD1. The germline V gene encodes CDR1 LNHDA and CDR2 SQIVND (reference sequence). The CDR3 runs to 14 residues. V lost 6 bases and J lost 3; bases outside the gene matches: 5. The CDR3 nucleotides are TGTGCCAGTAGCCTGGGACAGATCAATCAGCCCCAGCATTTT. It is translated as CASSLGQINQPQHF.

The chain joins TRBV6-6 to TRBJ1-1; 8 nucleotides match TRBD1. J was trimmed by 0 bases and V by 4 bases; bases with no gene match: 4. Germline V gene data show CDR1 as MNHNY and CDR2 as SVGAGI (reference sequence). The CDR3 is made up of 15 amino acids. This CDR3 is CASSSRTGLNTEAFF. CDR3 in DNA: TGTGCCAGCAGTTCACGGACAGGGCTGAACACTGAAGCTTTCTTT.

The J gene is TRBJ1-5, the V gene TRBV28, with TRBD1 as a possible D gene (6 bases). CDR1 is MDHEN, CDR2 SYDVKM, per germline. The CDR3 runs to 16 residues. Between the trimmed V and J ends, which lost 4 bases and 6 bases, there was a span of 19 bases. The CDR3 sequence: CASSSPGGGRGQPQHF. CDR3 nucleotides: TGTGCCAGCAGTTCCCCAGGTGGGGGCCGCGGTCAGCCCCAGCATTTT. Together with reference TRBV28 and TRBJ1-5, the CDR3 gives the full variable domain: DVKVTQSSRYLVKRTGEKVFLECVQDMDHENMFWYRQDPGLGLRLIYFSYDVKMKEKGDIPEGYSVSREKKERFSLILESASTNQTSMYLCASSSPGGGRGQPQHFGDGTRLSIL.